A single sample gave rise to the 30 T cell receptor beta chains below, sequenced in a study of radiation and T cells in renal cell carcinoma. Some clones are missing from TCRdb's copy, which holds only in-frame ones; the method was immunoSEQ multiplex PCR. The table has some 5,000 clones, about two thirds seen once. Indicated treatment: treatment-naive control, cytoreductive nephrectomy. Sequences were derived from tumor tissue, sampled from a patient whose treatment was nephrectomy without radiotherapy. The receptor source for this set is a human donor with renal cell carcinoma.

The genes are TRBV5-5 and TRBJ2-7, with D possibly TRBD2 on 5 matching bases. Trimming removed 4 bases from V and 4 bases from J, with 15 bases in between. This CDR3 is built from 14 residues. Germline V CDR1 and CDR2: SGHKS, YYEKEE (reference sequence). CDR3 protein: CASSPRTGSYEQYF. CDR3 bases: TGTGCCAGCAGCCCAAGGACTGGAAGTTACGAGCAGTACTTC. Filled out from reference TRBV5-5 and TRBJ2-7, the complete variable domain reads DAGVTQSPTHLIKTRGQQVTLRCSPISGHKSVSWYQQVLGQGPQFIFQYYEKEERGRGNFPDRFSARQFPNYSSELNVNALLLGDSALYLCASSPRTGSYEQYFGPGTRLTVT.

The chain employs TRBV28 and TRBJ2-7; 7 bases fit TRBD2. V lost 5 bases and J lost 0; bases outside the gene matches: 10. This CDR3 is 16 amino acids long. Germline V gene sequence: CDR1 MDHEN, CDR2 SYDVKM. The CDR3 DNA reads TGTGCCAGCAGTCGCGGATGGGGGGGGAGCTCCTACGAGCAGTACTTC. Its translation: CASSRGWGGSSYEQYF.

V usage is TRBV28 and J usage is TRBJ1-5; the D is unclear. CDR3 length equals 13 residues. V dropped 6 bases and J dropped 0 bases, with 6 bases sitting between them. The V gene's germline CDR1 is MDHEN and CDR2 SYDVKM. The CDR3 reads CASSLNSNQPQHF. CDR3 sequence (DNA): TGTGCCAGCAGCCTAAATAGCAATCAGCCCCAGCATTTT.

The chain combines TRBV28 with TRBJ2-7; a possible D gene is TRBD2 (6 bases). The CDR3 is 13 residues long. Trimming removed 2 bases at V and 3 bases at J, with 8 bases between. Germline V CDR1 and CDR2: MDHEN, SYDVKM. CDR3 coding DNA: TGTGCCAGCAGTTTAGGGGGGAACTACGAGCAGTACTTC. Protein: CASSLGGNYEQYF.

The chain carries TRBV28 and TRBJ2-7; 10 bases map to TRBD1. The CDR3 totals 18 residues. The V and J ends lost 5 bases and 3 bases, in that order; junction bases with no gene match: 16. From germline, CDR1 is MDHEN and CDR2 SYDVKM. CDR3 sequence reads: CASSPPAPGQGMHYEQYF. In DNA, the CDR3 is TGTGCCAGCAGTCCCCCCGCTCCGGGACAGGGGATGCACTACGAGCAGTACTTC.

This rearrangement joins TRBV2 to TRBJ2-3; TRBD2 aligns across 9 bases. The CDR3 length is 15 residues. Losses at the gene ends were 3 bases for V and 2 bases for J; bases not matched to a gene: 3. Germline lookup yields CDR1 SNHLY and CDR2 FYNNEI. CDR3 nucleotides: TGTGCCAGCAGTGACGCGGGAGGGACCACAGATACGCAGTATTTT. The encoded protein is CASSDAGGTTDTQYF.

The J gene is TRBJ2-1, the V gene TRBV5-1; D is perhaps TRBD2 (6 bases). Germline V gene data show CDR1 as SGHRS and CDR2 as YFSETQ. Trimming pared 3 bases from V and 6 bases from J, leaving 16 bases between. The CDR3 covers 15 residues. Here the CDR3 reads CASSSGSVGGNEQFF. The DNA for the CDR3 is TGCGCCAGCAGCTCGGGGAGTGTCGGGGGCAATGAGCAGTTCTTC.

CDR3 nucleotide sequence: TGTGCCACCCTCCGGGGAGACGCTAACTATGGCTACACCTTC. It codes for CATLRGDANYGYTF. The rearrangement joins TRBV28 to TRBJ1-2; D not resolved. Germline CDR1 MDHEN, CDR2 SYDVKM. The CDR3 spans 14 residues. Trimming removed 10 bases at V and 0 bases at J, with 15 bases between.

The CDR3 bases are TGTGCCAGCAGCTTTGGTTACAGCAATCAGCCCCAGCATTTT. This codes for CASSFGYSNQPQHF. The chain couples TRBV7-2 to TRBJ1-5; D not certain. V lost 3 bases and J lost 1, with 7 bases in between. This CDR3 is 14 amino acids long. Germline lookup yields CDR1 SGHTA and CDR2 FQGNSA.

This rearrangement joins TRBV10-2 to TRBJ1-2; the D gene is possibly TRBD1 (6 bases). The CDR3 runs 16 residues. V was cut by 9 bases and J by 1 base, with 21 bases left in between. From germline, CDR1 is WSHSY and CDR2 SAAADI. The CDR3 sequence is CARVPGHSLLNYGYTF. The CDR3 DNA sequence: TGCGCCAGAGTACCGGGACATTCCCTCCTTAACTATGGCTACACCTTC.

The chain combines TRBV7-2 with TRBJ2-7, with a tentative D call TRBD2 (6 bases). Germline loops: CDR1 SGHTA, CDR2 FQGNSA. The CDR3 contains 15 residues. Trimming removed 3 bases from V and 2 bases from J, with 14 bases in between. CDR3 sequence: CASSFYTGTPYEQYF. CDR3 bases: TGTGCCAGCAGCTTTTACACCGGGACTCCCTACGAGCAGTACTTC.

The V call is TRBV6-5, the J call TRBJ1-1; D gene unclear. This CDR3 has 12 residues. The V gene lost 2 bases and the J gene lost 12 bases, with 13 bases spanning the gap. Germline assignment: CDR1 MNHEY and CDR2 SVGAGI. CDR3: CASSYPGVGSFF. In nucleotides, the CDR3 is TGTGCCAGCAGTTACCCCGGGGTAGGTTCTTTCTTT.

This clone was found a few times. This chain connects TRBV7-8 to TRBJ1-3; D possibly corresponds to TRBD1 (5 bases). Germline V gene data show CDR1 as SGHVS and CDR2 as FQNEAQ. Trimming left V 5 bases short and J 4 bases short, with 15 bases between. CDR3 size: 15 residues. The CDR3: CASSPGRSSGNTIYF. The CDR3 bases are TGTGCCAGCAGCCCGGGGCGTTCCTCGGGAAACACCATATATTTT. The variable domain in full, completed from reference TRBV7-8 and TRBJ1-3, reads GAGVSQSPRYKVAKRGQDVALRCDPISGHVSLFWYQQALGQGPEFLTYFQNEAQLDKSGLPSDRFFAERPEGSVSTLKIQRTQQEDSAVYLCASSPGRSSGNTIYFGEGSWLTVV.

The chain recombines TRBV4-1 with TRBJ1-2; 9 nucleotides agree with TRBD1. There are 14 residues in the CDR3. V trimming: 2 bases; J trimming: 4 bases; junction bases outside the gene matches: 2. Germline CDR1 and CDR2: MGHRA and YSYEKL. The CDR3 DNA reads TGCGCCAGCAGCCAACTGGACAGGGGCTATGGCTACACCTTC. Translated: CASSQLDRGYGYTF.

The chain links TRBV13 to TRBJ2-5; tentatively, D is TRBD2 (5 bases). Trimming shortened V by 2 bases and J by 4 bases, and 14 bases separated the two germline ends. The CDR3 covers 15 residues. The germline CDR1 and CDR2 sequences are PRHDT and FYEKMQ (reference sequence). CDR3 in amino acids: CASSLSGNFPETQYF. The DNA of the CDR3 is TGTGCCAGCAGCTTAAGCGGTAATTTTCCAGAGACCCAGTACTTC.

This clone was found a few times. The CDR3 protein is CASSLGGLEGANVLTF. Written as DNA, the CDR3 is TGCGCCAGCAGCTTGGGAGGTCTCGAAGGGGCCAACGTCCTGACTTTC. V usage is TRBV5-1 and J usage is TRBJ2-6; D is uncertain. The ends were cut back, 0 bases at V and 4 bases at J, with 11 bases in the middle. This CDR3 is 16 amino acids long. Germline-derived CDR1 and CDR2 are SGHRS and YFSETQ.

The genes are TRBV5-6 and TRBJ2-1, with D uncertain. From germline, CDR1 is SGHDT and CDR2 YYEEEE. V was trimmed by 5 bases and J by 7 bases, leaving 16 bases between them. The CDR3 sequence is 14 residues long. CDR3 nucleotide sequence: TGTGCCAGCAGTTCCGTCCCGCGGTCGAATGAGCAGTTCTTC. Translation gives CASSSVPRSNEQFF.

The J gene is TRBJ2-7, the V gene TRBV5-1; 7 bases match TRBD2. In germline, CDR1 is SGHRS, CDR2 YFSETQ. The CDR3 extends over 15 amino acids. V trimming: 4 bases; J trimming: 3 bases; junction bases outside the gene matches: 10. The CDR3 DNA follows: TGCGCCAGCAGCCCGGATGGGGGGAGGGTCTACGAGCAGTACTTC. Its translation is CASSPDGGRVYEQYF.

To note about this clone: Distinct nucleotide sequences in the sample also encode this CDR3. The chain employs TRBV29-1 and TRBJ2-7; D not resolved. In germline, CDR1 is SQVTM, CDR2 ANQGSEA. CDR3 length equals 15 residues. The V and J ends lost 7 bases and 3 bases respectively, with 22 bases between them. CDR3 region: CSGVGGVGMGYEQYF. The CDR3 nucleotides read TGCAGCGGTGTGGGTGGGGTAGGGATGGGCTACGAGCAGTACTTC.

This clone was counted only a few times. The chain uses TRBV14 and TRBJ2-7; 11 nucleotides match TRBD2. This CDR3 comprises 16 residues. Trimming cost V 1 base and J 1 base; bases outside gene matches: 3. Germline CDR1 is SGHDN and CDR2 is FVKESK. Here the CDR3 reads CASSQGPSGRSYEQYF. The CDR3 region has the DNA TGTGCCAGCAGCCAAGGTCCTAGCGGGAGGTCCTACGAGCAGTACTTC.

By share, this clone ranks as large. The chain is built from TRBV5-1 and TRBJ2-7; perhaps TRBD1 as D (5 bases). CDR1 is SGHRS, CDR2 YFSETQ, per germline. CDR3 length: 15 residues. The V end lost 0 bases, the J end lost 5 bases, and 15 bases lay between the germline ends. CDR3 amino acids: CASSLGQGLMNEQYF. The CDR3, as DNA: TGCGCCAGCAGCTTGGGTCAGGGTCTTATGAACGAGCAGTACTTC.

The CDR3 here is CAIRPGLNTGELFF. The DNA of the CDR3 is TGTGCCATCCGTCCCGGTTTGAACACCGGGGAGCTGTTTTTT. The V gene is TRBV10-3, the J gene TRBJ2-2; unclear D gene. Per the germline V gene, CDR1 is ENHRY and CDR2 is SYGVKD. This CDR3 region has 14 residues. Trimming stripped 8 bases from V and 1 base from J, with 11 bases between.

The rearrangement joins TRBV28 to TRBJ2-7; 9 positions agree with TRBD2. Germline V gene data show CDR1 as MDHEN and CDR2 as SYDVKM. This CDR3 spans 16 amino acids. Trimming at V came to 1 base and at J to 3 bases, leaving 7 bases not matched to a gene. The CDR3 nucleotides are TGTGCCAGCAGTTTATATGACCTAGCGGGGTTCTACGAGCAGTACTTC. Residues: CASSLYDLAGFYEQYF.

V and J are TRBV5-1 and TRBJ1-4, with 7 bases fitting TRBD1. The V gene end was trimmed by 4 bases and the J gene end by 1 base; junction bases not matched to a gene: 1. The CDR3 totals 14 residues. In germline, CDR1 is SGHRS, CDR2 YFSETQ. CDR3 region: CASSGTETNEKLFF. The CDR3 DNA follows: TGCGCCAGCAGCGGGACAGAAACTAATGAAAAACTGTTTTTT.

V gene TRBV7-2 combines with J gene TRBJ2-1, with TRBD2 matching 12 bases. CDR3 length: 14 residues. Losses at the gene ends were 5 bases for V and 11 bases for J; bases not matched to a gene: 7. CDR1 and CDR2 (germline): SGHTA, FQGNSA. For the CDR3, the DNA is TGTGCCAGCAGCGTAACTAGCGGGAGGATAAAGCAGTTCTTC. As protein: CASSVTSGRIKQFF.

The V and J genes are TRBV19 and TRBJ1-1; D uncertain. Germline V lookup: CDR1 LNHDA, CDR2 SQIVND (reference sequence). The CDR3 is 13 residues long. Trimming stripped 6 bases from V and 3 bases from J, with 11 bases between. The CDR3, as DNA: TGTGCCAGTAGAAAGGGATGGGACACTGAAGCTTTCTTT. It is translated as CASRKGWDTEAFF.

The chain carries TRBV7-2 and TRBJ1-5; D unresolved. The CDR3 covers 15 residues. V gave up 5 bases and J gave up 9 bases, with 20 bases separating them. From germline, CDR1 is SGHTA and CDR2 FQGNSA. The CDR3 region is CASSPGIGIAGPQHF. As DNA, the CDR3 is TGTGCCAGCAGCCCCGGAATCGGGATTGCGGGGCCCCAGCATTTT.

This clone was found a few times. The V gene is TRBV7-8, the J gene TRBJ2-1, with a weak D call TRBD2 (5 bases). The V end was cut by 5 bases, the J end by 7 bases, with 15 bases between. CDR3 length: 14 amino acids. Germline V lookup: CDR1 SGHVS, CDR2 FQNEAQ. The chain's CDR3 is CASSPGPTGNEQFF. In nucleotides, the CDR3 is TGTGCCAGCAGCCCGGGCCCCACGGGGAATGAGCAGTTCTTC.

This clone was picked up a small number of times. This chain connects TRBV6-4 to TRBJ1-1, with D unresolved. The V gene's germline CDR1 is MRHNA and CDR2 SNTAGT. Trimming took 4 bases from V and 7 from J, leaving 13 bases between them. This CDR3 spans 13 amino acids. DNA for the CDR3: TGTGCCAGCAGTGCCACGAGTTTAGATGAAGCTTTCTTT. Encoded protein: CASSATSLDEAFF.

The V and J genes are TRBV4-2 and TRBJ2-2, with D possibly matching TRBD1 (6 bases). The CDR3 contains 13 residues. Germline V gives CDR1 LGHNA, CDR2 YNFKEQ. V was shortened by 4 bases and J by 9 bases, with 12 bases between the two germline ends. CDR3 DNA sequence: TGTGCCAGCAGCCCTAGACAGGAGTGGGAGCTGTTTTTT. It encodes CASSPRQEWELFF.